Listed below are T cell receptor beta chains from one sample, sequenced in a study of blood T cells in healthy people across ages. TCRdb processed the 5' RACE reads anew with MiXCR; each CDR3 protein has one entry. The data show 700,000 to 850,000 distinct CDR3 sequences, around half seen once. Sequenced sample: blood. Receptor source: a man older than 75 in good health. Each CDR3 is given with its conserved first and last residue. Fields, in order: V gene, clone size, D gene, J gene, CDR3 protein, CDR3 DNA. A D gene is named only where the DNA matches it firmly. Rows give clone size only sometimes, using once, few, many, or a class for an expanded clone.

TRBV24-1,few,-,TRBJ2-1,CATSVDSYNEQFF,TGTGCCACCAGTGTGGACTCCTACAATGAGCAGTTCTTC
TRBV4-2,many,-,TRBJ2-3,CASSQESGGTQYF,TGTGCCAGCAGCCAAGAAAGTGGCGGGACGCAGTATTTT
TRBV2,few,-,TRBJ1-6,CASKVLPDVGGSPLHF,TGTGCCAGCAAAGTTTTACCCGACGTGGGCGGGTCACCCCTCCACTTT
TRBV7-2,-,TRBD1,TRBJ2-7,CASSSRTDRGFWTYEQYF,TGTGCCAGCAGCTCCCGGACGGACAGGGGATTTTGGACCTACGAGCAGTACTTC
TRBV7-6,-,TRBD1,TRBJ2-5,CASSSWTGAQETQYF,TGTGCCAGCAGCTCATGGACAGGGGCCCAAGAGACCCAGTACTTC
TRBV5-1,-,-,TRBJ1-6,CASSPSGSGSPLHF,TGCGCCAGCAGCCCATCGGGGTCTGGGTCACCCCTCCACTTT
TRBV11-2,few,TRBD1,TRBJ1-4,CASRTQGNEKLFF,TGTGCCAGCAGGACACAGGGGAATGAAAAACTGTTTTTT
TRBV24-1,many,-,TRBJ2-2,CATSVLNTGELFF,TGTGCCACCAGTGTGTTGAACACCGGGGAGCTGTTTTTT
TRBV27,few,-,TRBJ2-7,CASSLKGGGYEQYF,TGTGCCAGCAGTTTAAAAGGGGGAGGCTACGAGCAGTACTTC
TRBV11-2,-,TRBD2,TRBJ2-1,CASSFELAGGNEQFF,TGTGCCAGCAGCTTCGAACTAGCGGGAGGTAATGAGCAGTTCTTC
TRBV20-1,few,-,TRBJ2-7,CSARGVQLTSYEQYF,TGCAGTGCTAGGGGAGTGCAGCTGACTTCCTACGAGCAGTACTTC
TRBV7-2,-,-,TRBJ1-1,CASSLVVGVAFF,TGTGCCAGCAGCTTAGTTGTGGGGGTAGCTTTCTTT
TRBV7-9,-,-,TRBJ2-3,CASNEGRYAYF,TGTGCCAGCAACGAGGGCAGATACGCGTATTTT
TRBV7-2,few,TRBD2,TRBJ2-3,CASSLEPGRVTDTQYF,TGTGCCAGCAGCCTAGAGCCGGGGAGGGTAACAGATACGCAGTATTTT
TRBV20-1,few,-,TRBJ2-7,CSVRVADGEQYF,TGCAGTGTAAGGGTTGCGGATGGCGAGCAGTACTTC
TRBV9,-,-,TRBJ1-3,CASSGNTIYF,TGTGCCAGCAGCGGAAACACCATATATTTT
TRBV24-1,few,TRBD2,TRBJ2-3,CATSDSGTSGSTDTQYF,TGTGCCACCAGTGATTCCGGGACTAGCGGGAGCACAGATACGCAGTATTTT
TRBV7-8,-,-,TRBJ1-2,CASSPVGQDYGYTF,TGTGCCAGCAGCCCCGTCGGGCAGGACTATGGCTACACCTTC
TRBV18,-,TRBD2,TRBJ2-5,CASSPVSGSLETQYF,TGTGCCAGCTCACCAGTTAGCGGGAGTTTGGAGACCCAGTACTTC
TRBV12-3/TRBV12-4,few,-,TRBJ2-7,CASSRDRRGEQYF,TGTGCCAGCAGCCGAGACAGGCGTGGGGAGCAGTACTTC
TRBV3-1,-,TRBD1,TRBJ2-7,CASSQDPRTGRNEQYF,TGTGCCAGCAGCCAAGATCCTCGGACAGGGCGGAACGAGCAGTACTTC
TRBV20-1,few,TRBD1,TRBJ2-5,CSASAGTGVKTQYF,TGCAGTGCTAGTGCCGGGACAGGGGTAAAGACCCAGTACTTC
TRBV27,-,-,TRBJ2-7,CASSAGDAYEQYF,TGTGCCAGCAGTGCCGGAGACGCCTACGAGCAGTACTTC
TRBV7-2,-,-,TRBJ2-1,CASSVGSQGEQFF,TGTGCCAGCAGCGTAGGGAGTCAGGGTGAGCAGTTCTTC
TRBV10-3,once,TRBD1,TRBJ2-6,CAISEQGQGSANVLTF,TGTGCCATCAGTGAGCAGGGACAGGGTTCAGCCAACGTCCTGACTTTC
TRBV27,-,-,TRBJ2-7,CASSQGSRYGGRRYEQYF,TGTGCCAGCAGCCAGGGGTCGAGATATGGGGGAAGACGTTACGAGCAGTACTTC
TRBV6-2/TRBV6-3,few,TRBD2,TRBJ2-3,CASSYKGGSPFWHRYAYF,TGTGCCAGCAGTTACAAGGGAGGGAGCCCCTTTTGGCACAGATACGCGTATTTT
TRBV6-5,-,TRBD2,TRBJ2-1,CASRNRDYTNNEQFF,TGTGCCAGCAGGAACCGGGACTACACGAACAATGAGCAGTTCTTC
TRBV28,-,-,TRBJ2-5,CASSFRGYETQYF,TGTGCCAGCAGTTTTAGGGGTTACGAGACCCAGTACTTC
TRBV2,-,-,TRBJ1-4,CASSDRLQRTSGEKLFF,TGTGCCAGCAGTGATCGTCTACAGCGCACGTCGGGTGAAAAACTGTTTTTT
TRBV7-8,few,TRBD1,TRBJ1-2,CASSLGTGRYGYTF,TGTGCCAGCAGCTTAGGGACAGGGCGATATGGCTACACCTTC
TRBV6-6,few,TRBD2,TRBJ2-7,CASSKGLAGEQYF,TGTGCCAGCAGTAAAGGACTAGCTGGCGAGCAGTACTTC
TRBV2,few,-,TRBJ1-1,CASRQGNTEAFF,TGTGCCAGCAGGCAGGGGAACACTGAAGCTTTCTTT
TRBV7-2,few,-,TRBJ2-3,CASGRGTTDTQYF,TGTGCCAGCGGCAGGGGAACCACAGATACGCAGTATTTT